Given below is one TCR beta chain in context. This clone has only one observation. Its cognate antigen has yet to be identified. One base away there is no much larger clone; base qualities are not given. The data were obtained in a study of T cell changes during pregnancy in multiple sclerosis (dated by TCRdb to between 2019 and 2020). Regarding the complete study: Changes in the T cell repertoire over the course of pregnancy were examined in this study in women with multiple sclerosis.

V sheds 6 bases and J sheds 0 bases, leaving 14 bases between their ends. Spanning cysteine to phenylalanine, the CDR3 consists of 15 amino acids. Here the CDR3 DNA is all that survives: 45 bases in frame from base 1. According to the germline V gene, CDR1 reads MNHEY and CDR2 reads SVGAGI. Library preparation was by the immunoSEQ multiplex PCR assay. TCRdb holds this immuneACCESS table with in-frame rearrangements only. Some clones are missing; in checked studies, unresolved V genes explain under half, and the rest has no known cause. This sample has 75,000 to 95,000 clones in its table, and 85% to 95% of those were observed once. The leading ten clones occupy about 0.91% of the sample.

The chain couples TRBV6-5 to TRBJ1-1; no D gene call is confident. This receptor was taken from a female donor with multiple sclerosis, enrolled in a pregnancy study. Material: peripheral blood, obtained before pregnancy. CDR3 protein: CASSRITVMNTEAFF. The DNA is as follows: TGTGCCAGCAGCCGGATTACAGTAATGAACACTGAAGCTTTCTTT.